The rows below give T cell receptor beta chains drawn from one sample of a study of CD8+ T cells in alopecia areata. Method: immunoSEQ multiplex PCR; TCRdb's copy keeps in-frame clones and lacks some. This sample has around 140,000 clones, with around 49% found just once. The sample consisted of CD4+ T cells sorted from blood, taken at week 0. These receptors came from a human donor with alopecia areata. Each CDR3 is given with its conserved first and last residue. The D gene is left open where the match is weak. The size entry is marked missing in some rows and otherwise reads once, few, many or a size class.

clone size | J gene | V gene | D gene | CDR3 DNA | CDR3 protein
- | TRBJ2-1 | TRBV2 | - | TGTGCCAGCAGTGGTGGTAGCGGCTACAATGAGCAGTTCTTC | CASSGGSGYNEQFF
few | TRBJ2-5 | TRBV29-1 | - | TGCAGCGAAAGCGGAAGCCCCCTGGGGGGGACCCAGTACTTC | CSESGSPLGGTQYF
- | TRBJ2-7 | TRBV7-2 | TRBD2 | TGTGCCAGCAGCACCCGAGCGGGAGTTAACGAGCAGTACTTC | CASSTRAGVNEQYF
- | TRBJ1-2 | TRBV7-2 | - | TGTGCCAGCAGCTTAGATGGAGGACGCTATGGCTACACCTTC | CASSLDGGRYGYTF
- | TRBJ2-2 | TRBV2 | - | TGTGCCAGCAGTGTTAGCGACAACACCGGGGAGCTGTTTTTT | CASSVSDNTGELFF
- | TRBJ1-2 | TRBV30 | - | TGTGCCTGGAGTGTTAACAGACATGGCTACACCTTC | CAWSVNRHGYTF
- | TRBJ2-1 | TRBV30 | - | TGTGCCTGGAGGAGGGCGAGCAATGAGCAGTTCTTC | CAWRRASNEQFF
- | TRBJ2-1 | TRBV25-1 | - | TGTGCCAGCAGTGCACAGGGAGAGGAGCAGTTCTTC | CASSAQGEEQFF
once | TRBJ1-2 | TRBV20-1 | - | TGCAGTGTCCCCTCCTATGGCTACACCTTC | CSVPSYGYTF
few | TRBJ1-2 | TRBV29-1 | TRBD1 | TGCAGCGCTGACAGGGGAGGGTATGGCTACACCTTC | CSADRGGYGYTF
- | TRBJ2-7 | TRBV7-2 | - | TGTGCCAGCAGCTTAGACGGTCCCTCCTACGAGCAGTACTTC | CASSLDGPSYEQYF
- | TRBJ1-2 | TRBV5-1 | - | TGCGCCAGCAGCTTATCGGGACAAAGCTATGGCTACACCTTC | CASSLSGQSYGYTF
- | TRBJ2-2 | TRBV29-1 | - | TGCAGCGTTGACGCCGGGGAAGTCGGGGAGCTGTTTTTT | CSVDAGEVGELFF
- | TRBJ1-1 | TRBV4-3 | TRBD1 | TGCGCCAGCAGCCAAGAAATAGGGACAGGGGCGGGAGCTTTCTTT | CASSQEIGTGAGAFF
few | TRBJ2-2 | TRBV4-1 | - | TGCGCCAGCAGCCGGGACGGACAGGGAGGGGCCGGGGAGCTGTTTTTT | CASSRDGQGGAGELFF
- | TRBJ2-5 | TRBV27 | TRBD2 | TGTGCCAGCAGTTTGGGGCTAGCGGCACCAGAGACCCAGTACTTC | CASSLGLAAPETQYF